A selection of T cell receptor beta chains follows, all from one sample in a study of T cell responses to AZD1222 COVID-19 vaccine. Clones were sequenced by immunoSEQ multiplex PCR, and TCRdb holds only the in-frame ones, with some missing. The sample contains around 130,000 clones, nearly 90% of which appear only once. The sequencing here drew on peripheral blood, taken 28 days after the second AZD1222 dose. The source is an adult who received the AZD1222 COVID-19 vaccine. CDR3s include the opening cysteine and the closing phenylalanine or tryptophan. The order of the fields is J gene, D gene, V gene, CDR3 protein, CDR3 DNA. D genes are given only for firm matches.

j_gene: TRBJ2-6
d_gene: NA
v_gene: TRBV5-1
CDR3aa: CASSLVRQTLSGANVLTF
CDR3nt: TGCGCCAGCAGCTTGGTCAGGCAGACACTATCTGGGGCCAACGTCCTGACTTTC

j_gene: TRBJ2-3
d_gene: NA
v_gene: TRBV7-9
CDR3aa: CASSNFQFTDTQYF
CDR3nt: TGTGCCAGCAGCAACTTTCAGTTCACAGATACGCAGTATTTT

j_gene: TRBJ1-1
d_gene: NA
v_gene: TRBV2
CDR3aa: CASRLWEEAFF
CDR3nt: TGTGCCAGCAGGTTATGGGAGGAAGCTTTCTTT

j_gene: TRBJ2-2
d_gene: NA
v_gene: TRBV29-1
CDR3aa: CSVAVDTNTGELFF
CDR3nt: TGCAGCGTTGCGGTGGATACGAACACCGGGGAGCTGTTTTTT

j_gene: TRBJ1-4
d_gene: TRBD1
v_gene: TRBV5-1
CDR3aa: CASSPFDRGDEKLFF
CDR3nt: TGCGCCAGCAGCCCCTTCGACAGGGGGGACGAAAAACTGTTTTTT

j_gene: TRBJ2-3
d_gene: TRBD2
v_gene: TRBV27
CDR3aa: CASKYGLAGFTDTQYF
CDR3nt: TGTGCCAGCAAATACGGACTAGCGGGTTTCACAGATACGCAGTATTTT

j_gene: TRBJ2-1
d_gene: TRBD2
v_gene: TRBV4-3
CDR3aa: CASSQSPMGTSGSYNEQFF
CDR3nt: TGCGCCAGCAGCCAATCCCCCATGGGGACTAGCGGGAGCTACAATGAGCAGTTCTTC

j_gene: TRBJ2-7
d_gene: NA
v_gene: TRBV5-4
CDR3aa: CASSPVPGRDYEQYF
CDR3nt: TGTGCCAGCAGCCCCGTCCCGGGGCGAGACTACGAGCAGTACTTC

j_gene: TRBJ1-1
d_gene: NA
v_gene: TRBV9
CDR3aa: CASSARTVNTEAFF
CDR3nt: TGTGCCAGCAGCGCCCGGACGGTGAACACTGAAGCTTTCTTT

j_gene: TRBJ1-3
d_gene: NA
v_gene: TRBV7-8
CDR3aa: CASSFTRPGKGNTIYF
CDR3nt: TGTGCCAGCAGCTTCACCCGACCAGGGAAGGGAAACACCATATATTTT

j_gene: TRBJ2-7
d_gene: NA
v_gene: TRBV12-3/TRBV12-4
CDR3aa: CASTFTGADEQYF
CDR3nt: TGTGCCAGCACCTTTACCGGCGCTGACGAGCAGTACTTC

j_gene: TRBJ1-2
d_gene: NA
v_gene: TRBV6-5
CDR3aa: CASSMTGGRYGYTF
CDR3nt: TGTGCCAGCAGTATGACGGGAGGGAGGTATGGCTACACCTTC

j_gene: TRBJ1-6
d_gene: NA
v_gene: TRBV15
CDR3aa: CATSREGLLVNSPLHF
CDR3nt: TGTGCCACCAGCAGAGAGGGGCTCCTAGTAAATTCACCCCTCCACTTT

j_gene: TRBJ1-2
d_gene: NA
v_gene: TRBV5-1
CDR3aa: CASSLSAGNGYTF
CDR3nt: TGCGCCAGCAGCTTGTCTGCAGGGAACGGCTACACCTTC

j_gene: TRBJ1-4
d_gene: NA
v_gene: TRBV5-1
CDR3aa: CASSQDSPNEKLFF
CDR3nt: TGCGCCAGCAGTCAGGACAGCCCCAATGAAAAACTGTTTTTT

j_gene: TRBJ2-3
d_gene: NA
v_gene: TRBV5-8
CDR3aa: CASSLLDTQYF
CDR3nt: TGTGCCAGCAGCTTATTAGATACGCAGTATTTT